This T cell receptor (beta chain) was identified during a study of T cell responses to AZD1222 COVID-19 vaccine. Study findings and constraints: The breadth and depth of Spike-specific TCRs increased once two AZD1222 doses had been given.

Note on this clone: Its antigen is as yet unknown.

V gave up 3 bases and J gave up 2 bases, with 17 bases separating them. The CDR3 runs to 16 residues. Germline-derived CDR1 and CDR2 are SQVTM and ANQGSEA. Here immunoSEQ multiplex PCR was the method, and the copy in TCRdb shows in-frame clones only, minus some. The sample yields 140,000 to 150,000 clones, 80% to 90% seen once. The sample in question was peripheral blood, obtained on day 0 of AZD1222 vaccination. This clonotype was sampled from an adult in good health. The chain has TRBV29-1 and TRBJ2-1; D is undetermined. CDR3: CSVDSPARPTYNEQFF. In nucleotides, the CDR3 is TGCAGCGTTGACTCTCCGGCACGGCCTACCTACAATGAGCAGTTCTTC.